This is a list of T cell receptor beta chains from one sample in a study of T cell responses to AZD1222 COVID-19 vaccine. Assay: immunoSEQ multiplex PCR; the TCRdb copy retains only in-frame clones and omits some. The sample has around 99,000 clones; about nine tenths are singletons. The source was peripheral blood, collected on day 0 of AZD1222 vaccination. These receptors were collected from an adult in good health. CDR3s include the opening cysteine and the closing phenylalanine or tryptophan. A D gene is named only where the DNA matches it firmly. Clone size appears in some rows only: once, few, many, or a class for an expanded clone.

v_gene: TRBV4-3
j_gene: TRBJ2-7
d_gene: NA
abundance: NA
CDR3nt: TGCGCCAGCAGCCAAGATACTCCTTCCTACGAGCAGTACTTC
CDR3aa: CASSQDTPSYEQYF

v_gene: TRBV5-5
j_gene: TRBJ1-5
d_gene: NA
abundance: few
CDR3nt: TGTGCCAGCAGCTTGGCACGGGGCCTGGGGCAGCCCCAGCATTTT
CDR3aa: CASSLARGLGQPQHF

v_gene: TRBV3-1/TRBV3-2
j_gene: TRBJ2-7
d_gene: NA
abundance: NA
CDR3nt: TGTGCCAGCAGCCAAGACGGTCCCTACGAGCAGTACTTC
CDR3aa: CASSQDGPYEQYF

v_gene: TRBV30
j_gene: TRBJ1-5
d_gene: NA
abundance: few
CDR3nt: TGTGCCTGGAGCCCTGATAGCAATCAGCCCCAGCATTTT
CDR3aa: CAWSPDSNQPQHF

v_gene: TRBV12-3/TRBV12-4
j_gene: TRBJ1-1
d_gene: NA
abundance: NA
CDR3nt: TGTGCCAGCAGTAATACAGGAAGGGGAAAAGCTTTCTTT
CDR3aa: CASSNTGRGKAFF

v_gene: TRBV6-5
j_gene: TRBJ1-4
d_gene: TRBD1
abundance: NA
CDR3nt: TGTGCCAGCAGCAAACTCAGGGGGGGAAATGAAAAACTGTTTTTT
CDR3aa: CASSKLRGGNEKLFF

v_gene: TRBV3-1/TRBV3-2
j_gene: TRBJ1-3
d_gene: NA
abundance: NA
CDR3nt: TGTGCCAGCAGCCGGGAGACGCCTGGAAACACCATATATTTT
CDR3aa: CASSRETPGNTIYF

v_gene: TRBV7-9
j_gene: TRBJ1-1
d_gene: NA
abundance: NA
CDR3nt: TGTGCCAGCAGCTTCATGAGCAGTGAAGCTTTCTTT
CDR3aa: CASSFMSSEAFF

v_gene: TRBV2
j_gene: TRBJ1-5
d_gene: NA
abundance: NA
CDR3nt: TGTGCCAGTGGGACGGAAGATCAGCCCCAGCATTTT
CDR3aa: CASGTEDQPQHF

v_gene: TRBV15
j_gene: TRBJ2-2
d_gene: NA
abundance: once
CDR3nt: TGTGCCACCAGCAGAGATCCGGGACCCTACGGCGGGGAGCTGTTTTTT
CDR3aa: CATSRDPGPYGGELFF

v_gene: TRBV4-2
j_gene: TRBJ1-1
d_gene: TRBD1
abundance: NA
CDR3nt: TGTGCCAGCAGCCAAGATCCGGGACAGGGGAACACTGAAGCTTTCTTT
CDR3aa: CASSQDPGQGNTEAFF

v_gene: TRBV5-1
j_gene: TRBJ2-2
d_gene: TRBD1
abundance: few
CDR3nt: TGCGCCAGCAGCCAAGCCGGGACAGGGGCCACCGGGGAGCTGTTTTTT
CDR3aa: CASSQAGTGATGELFF

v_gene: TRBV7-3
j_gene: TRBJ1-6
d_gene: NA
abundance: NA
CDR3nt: TGTGCCAGCAGCTTAGGACCTAATTCACCCCTCCACTTT
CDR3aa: CASSLGPNSPLHF

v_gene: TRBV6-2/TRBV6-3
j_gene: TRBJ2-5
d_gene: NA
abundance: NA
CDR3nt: TGTGCCAGCAGTTACATGTCCCCCCCAGGGGAGACCCAGTACTTC
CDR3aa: CASSYMSPPGETQYF

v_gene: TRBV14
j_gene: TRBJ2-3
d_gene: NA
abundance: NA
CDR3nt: TGTGCCAGCAGCCAAGATGAGGGTACCAGCACAGATACGCAGTATTTT
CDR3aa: CASSQDEGTSTDTQYF

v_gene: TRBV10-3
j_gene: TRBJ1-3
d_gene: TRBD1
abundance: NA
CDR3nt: TGTGCCATCAGTGGAGACGGGACAGGGACTGGAAACACCATATATTTT
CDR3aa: CAISGDGTGTGNTIYF

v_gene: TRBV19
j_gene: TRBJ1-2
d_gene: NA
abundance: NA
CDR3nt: TGTGCCAGTAGTCCGGACGGCTACTATGGCTACACCTTC
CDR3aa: CASSPDGYYGYTF

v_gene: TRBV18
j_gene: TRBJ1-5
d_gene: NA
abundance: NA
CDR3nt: TGTGCCAGCTCACCACCACTGAAAGATCAGCCCCAGCATTTT
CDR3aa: CASSPPLKDQPQHF

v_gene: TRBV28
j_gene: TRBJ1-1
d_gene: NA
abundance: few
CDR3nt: TGTGCCAGCAACCCTCCGGGGGGCACTGAAGCTTTCTTT
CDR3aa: CASNPPGGTEAFF

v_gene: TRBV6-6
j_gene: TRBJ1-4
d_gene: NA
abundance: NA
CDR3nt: TGTGCGAGTGGGGGAGAAAAACTGTTTTTT
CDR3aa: CASGGEKLFF

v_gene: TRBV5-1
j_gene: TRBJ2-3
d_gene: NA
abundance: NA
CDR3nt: TGCGCCAGCAGCTTGGAACAGGGCACAGATACGCAGTATTTT
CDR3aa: CASSLEQGTDTQYF

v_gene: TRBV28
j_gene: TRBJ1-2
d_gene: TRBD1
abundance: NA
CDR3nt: TGTGCCAGCAACCTACAGGGGTTGAGTGGCTACACCTTC
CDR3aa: CASNLQGLSGYTF

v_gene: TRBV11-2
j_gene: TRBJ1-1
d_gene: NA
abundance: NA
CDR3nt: TGTGCCAGCAGCTTAGTCAGGAGGAGTACTGAAGCTTTCTTT
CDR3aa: CASSLVRRSTEAFF

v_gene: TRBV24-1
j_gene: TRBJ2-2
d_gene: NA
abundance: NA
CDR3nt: TGTGCCACCAGTGACCCGGATTCGCGAGGAGTCGGGGAGCTGTTTTTT
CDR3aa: CATSDPDSRGVGELFF

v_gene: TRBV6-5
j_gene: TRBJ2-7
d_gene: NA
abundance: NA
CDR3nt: TGTGCCAGCAGCCCACTAGCCTACGAGCAGTACTTC
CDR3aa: CASSPLAYEQYF

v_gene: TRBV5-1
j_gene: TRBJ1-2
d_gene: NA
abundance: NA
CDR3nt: TGCGCCAGCAGCTTCTTTGAGGACTATGGCTACACCTTC
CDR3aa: CASSFFEDYGYTF

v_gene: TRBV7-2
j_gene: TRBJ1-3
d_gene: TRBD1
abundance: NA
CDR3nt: TGTGCCAGCAGACACAGGGGGCTCGGTGGAAACACCATATATTTT
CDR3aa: CASRHRGLGGNTIYF

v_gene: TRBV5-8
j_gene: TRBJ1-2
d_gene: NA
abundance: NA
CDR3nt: TGTGCCAGCAGCCTCCCCGGAGCTCGGAAATTCAACTATGGCTACACCTTC
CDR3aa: CASSLPGARKFNYGYTF

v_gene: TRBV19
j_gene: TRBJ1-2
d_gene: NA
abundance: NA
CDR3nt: TGTGCCAGTGCTGAGGGACTACAGGGCTCCAGGAACTATGGCTACACCTTC
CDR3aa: CASAEGLQGSRNYGYTF

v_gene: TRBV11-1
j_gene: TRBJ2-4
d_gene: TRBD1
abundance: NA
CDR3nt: TGTGCCAGCAGCCTGACAGGGTTCCCCCCAAACATTCAGTACTTC
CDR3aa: CASSLTGFPPNIQYF

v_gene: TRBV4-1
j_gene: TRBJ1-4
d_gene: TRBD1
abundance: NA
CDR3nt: TGCGCCAGCAGCCAGGAGAGACAGGGCGGTTACGAAAAACTGTTTTTT
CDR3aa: CASSQERQGGYEKLFF

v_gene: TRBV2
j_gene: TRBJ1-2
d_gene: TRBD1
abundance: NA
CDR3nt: TGTGCCAGCTGGTTTCCAGGGACAGGGATTTCTTATGGCTACACCTTC
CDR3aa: CASWFPGTGISYGYTF

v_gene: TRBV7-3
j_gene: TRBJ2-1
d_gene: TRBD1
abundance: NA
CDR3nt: TGTGCCAGCAGCTCGGGACAGAACTACAATGAGCAGTTCTTC
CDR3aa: CASSSGQNYNEQFF

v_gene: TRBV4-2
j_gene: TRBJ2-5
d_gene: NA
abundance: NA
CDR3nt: TGTGCCAGCAGCTATATCTATGGGACTTCTACAGAGACCCAGTACTTC
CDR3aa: CASSYIYGTSTETQYF

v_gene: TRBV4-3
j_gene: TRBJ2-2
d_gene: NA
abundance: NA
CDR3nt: TGCGCCAGCAGCCAAAGGAGAGTCGGGGAGCTGTTTTTT
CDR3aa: CASSQRRVGELFF

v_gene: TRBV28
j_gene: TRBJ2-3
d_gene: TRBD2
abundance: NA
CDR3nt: TGTGCCAGCAGTTCACCATTTCGGGAGGGCACAGATACGCAGTATTTT
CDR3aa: CASSSPFREGTDTQYF

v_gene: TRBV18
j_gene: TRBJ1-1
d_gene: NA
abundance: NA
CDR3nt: TGTGCCAGCTCACCACTCGGGGGGGACACTGAAGCTTTCTTT
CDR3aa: CASSPLGGDTEAFF

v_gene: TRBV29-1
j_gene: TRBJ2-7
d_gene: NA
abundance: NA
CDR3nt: TGCAGCGTTGCCGCGGGACAACTGGGCGGCGAGCAGTACTTC
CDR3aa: CSVAAGQLGGEQYF

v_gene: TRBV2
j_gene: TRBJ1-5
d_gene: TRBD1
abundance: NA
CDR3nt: TGTGCCACTTCCGAATTGGGACAGGGAAATCAGCCCCAGCATTTT
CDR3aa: CATSELGQGNQPQHF

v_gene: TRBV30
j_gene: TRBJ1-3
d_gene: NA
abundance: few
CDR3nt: TGTGCCTGGAAAGGCTTCGGAAACACCATATATTTT
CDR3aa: CAWKGFGNTIYF

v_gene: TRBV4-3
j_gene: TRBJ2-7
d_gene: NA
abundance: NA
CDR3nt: TGCGCCAGCAGCCAAGATCCAGGGGCACTCTACGAGCAGTACTTC
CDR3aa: CASSQDPGALYEQYF

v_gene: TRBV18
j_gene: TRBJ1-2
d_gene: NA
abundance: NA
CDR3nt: TGTGCCAGCTCACCCCAAGACTTCCTAGGGAGCTACACCTTC
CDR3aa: CASSPQDFLGSYTF

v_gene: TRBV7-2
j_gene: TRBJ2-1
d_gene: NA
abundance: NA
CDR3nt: TGTGCCAGCAGCTCCGCCCGGAACAGGGCATACAATGAGCAGTTCTTC
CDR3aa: CASSSARNRAYNEQFF

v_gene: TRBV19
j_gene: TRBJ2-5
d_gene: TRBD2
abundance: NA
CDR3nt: TGTGCCAGTAGCCCAACTAGCGGGGGGGCCCAGACCCAGTACTTC
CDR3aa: CASSPTSGGAQTQYF

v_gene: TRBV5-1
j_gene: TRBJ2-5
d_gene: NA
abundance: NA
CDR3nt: TGCGCCAGCAGCTCCTTTCGTGGGTCCGGGGAGACCCAGTACTTC
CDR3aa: CASSSFRGSGETQYF

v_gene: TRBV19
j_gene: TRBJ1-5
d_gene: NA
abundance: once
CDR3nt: TGTGCCAGTAGTCGGCTAAATCAGCCCCAGCATTTT
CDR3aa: CASSRLNQPQHF